This is a list of T cell receptor beta chains from one sample in a study of shared clonotypes between healthy human individuals. Only in-frame clones appear in the TCRdb table, and some are missing; sequencing was by immunoSEQ multiplex PCR. The data contain about 2,500,000 clones, more than 90% of them singletons. Source material: naive CD4+ T cells sorted from blood. Receptors were obtained from a man aged 18-30 years in good health. The CDR3 runs from the conserved cysteine through the conserved F or W. Fields, in order: J gene, D gene, V gene, clone size, CDR3 length, CDR3 DNA, CDR3 protein. The D gene is left open where the match is weak. Rows give clone size only sometimes, using once, few, many, or a class for an expanded clone.

j_call: TRBJ2-6; d_call: .; v_call: TRBV28; clone_size: once; cdr3_length: 15; cdr3_nt: TGTGCCAGCAGTTTCTCGGGTGATGGGGCCAACGTCCTGACTTTC; cdr3_aa: CASSFSGDGANVLTF
j_call: TRBJ2-7; d_call: TRBD1; v_call: TRBV6-5; clone_size: .; cdr3_length: 14; cdr3_nt: TGTGCCAGCAGTTACGGGGACAGGGGCTGGGAGCAGTACTTC; cdr3_aa: CASSYGDRGWEQYF
j_call: TRBJ1-5; d_call: .; v_call: TRBV27; clone_size: .; cdr3_length: 16; cdr3_nt: TGTGCCAGCAGTAGGGACATTCGGGGGGCGTATCAGCCCCAGCATTTT; cdr3_aa: CASSRDIRGAYQPQHF
j_call: TRBJ2-5; d_call: .; v_call: TRBV5-4; clone_size: .; cdr3_length: 14; cdr3_nt: TGTGCCAGCAGCTCAGGACAGCTGCAAGAGACCCAGTACTTC; cdr3_aa: CASSSGQLQETQYF
j_call: TRBJ1-2; d_call: TRBD1; v_call: TRBV18; clone_size: .; cdr3_length: 18; cdr3_nt: TGTGCCAGCTCACCAGTTCCGGGACAGGGTATCTCTAACTATGGCTACACCTTC; cdr3_aa: CASSPVPGQGISNYGYTF
j_call: TRBJ2-5; d_call: .; v_call: TRBV5-5; clone_size: .; cdr3_length: 14; cdr3_nt: TGTGCCAGCAGCTTACTAGCAACCCAAGAGACCCAGTACTTC; cdr3_aa: CASSLLATQETQYF
j_call: TRBJ2-3; d_call: TRBD2; v_call: TRBV2; clone_size: .; cdr3_length: 19; cdr3_nt: TGTGCCAGCAAATACCCACGACTAGCGGGGCGAACCAGCACAGATACGCAGTATTTT; cdr3_aa: CASKYPRLAGRTSTDTQYF
j_call: TRBJ1-5; d_call: .; v_call: TRBV28; clone_size: .; cdr3_length: 12; cdr3_nt: TGTGCCAGCAGTCCCATTAATCAGCCCCAGCATTTT; cdr3_aa: CASSPINQPQHF
j_call: TRBJ1-6; d_call: .; v_call: TRBV18; clone_size: .; cdr3_length: 16; cdr3_nt: TGTGCCAGCTCCCCCGCCAGGGCCGGCGACAATTCACCCCTCCACTTT; cdr3_aa: CASSPARAGDNSPLHF
j_call: TRBJ2-7; d_call: .; v_call: TRBV30; clone_size: .; cdr3_length: 12; cdr3_nt: TGTGCCTGGAGTGTACCCGACTACGAGCAGTACTTC; cdr3_aa: CAWSVPDYEQYF
j_call: TRBJ2-7; d_call: TRBD2; v_call: TRBV18; clone_size: .; cdr3_length: 14; cdr3_nt: TGTGCCAGCTCACCCTCGGGGGGTCCCTACGAGCAGTACTTC; cdr3_aa: CASSPSGGPYEQYF
j_call: TRBJ2-5; d_call: .; v_call: TRBV20-1; clone_size: .; cdr3_length: 11; cdr3_nt: TGCAGTGCTAGGGAAGGATGGACCCAGTACTTC; cdr3_aa: CSAREGWTQYF
j_call: TRBJ1-2; d_call: .; v_call: TRBV29-1; clone_size: .; cdr3_length: 13; cdr3_nt: TGCAGCGCCGGGGACGGAGCTAACTATGGCTACACCTTC; cdr3_aa: CSAGDGANYGYTF
j_call: TRBJ2-1; d_call: TRBD2; v_call: TRBV6-5; clone_size: .; cdr3_length: 15; cdr3_nt: TGTGCCAGCAGTTACGGACTAGCGGTGTACAATGAGCAGTTCTTC; cdr3_aa: CASSYGLAVYNEQFF
j_call: TRBJ2-7; d_call: .; v_call: TRBV6-1; clone_size: .; cdr3_length: 15; cdr3_nt: TGTGCCAGCACCCAGACGGGGACGGGCACCTACGAGCAGTACTTC; cdr3_aa: CASTQTGTGTYEQYF